This T cell receptor beta chain was retrieved from a study of shared clonotypes between healthy human individuals. Study-level results: Naive CD4 clonotypes overlapped across a handful of donors at roughly 5%. Tissues were not sampled, only blood, and their repertoires likely differ.

Deep-level assay runs were performed. Each sorted subset replicate got 200 ng genomic DNA, around 29,000 genomes. TCRdb's copy holds only in-frame clones and misses some; the assay was immunoSEQ multiplex PCR. The table lists over 2 million clones, 85% to 95% of them singletons. For this clone: The target antigen is unknown.

Cells designated naive CD8 were CD45RO-negative and were positively selected for CCR7, with terminally differentiated effector memory CD45RA+ cells excluded. Trimming took 5 bases from V and 8 from J; bases not matched to a gene: 9. CDR1 MNHEY and CDR2 SVGAGI come from the germline V gene. The CDR3 is 14 residues long. The receptor's source is a man between 18 and 29 years old in good health. Sample: naive CD8+ T cells sorted from blood. The chain carries TRBV6-5 and TRBJ1-5, with TRBD1 matching over 7 bases. This CDR3 reads CASSTDRNREPQHF. DNA for the CDR3: TGTGCCAGCAGTACGGACAGGAATAGGGAGCCCCAGCATTTT.